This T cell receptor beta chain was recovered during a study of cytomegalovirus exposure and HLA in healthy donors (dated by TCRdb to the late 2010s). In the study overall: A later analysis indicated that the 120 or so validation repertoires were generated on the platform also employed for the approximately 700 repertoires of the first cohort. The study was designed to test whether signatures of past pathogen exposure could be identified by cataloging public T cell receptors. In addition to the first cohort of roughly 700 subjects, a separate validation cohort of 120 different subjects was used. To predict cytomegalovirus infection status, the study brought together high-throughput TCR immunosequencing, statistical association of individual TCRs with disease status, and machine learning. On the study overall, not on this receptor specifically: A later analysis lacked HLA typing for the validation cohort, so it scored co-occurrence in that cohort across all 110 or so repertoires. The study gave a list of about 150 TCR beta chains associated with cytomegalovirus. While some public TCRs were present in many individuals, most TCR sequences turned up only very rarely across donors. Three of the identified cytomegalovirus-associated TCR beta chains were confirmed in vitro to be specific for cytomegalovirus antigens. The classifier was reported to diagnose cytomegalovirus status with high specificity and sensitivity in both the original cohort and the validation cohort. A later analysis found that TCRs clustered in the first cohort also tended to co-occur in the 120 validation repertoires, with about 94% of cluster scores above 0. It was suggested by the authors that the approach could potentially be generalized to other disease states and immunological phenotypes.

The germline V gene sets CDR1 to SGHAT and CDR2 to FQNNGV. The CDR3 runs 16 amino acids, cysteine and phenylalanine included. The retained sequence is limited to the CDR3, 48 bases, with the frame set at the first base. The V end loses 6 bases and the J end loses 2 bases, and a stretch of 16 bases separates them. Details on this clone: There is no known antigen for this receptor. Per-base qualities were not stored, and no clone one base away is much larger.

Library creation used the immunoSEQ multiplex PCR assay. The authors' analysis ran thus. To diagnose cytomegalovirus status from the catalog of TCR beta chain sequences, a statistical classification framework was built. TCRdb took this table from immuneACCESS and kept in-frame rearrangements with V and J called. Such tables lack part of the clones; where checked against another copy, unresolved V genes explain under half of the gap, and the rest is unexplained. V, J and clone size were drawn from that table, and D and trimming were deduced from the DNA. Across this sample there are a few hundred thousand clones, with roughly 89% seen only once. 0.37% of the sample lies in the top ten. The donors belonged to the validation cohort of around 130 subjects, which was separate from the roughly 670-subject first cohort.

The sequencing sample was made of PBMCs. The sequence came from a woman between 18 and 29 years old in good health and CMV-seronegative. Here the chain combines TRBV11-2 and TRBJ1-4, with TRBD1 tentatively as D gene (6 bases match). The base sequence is TGTGCCAGCAGGCAACGAGGGGGAGGGACTAATGAAAAACTGTTTTTT. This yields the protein CASRQRGGGTNEKLFF.